This T cell receptor beta chain was sequenced during a study of T cells expressing NK-cell markers. Study background: Seven sequenced donors out of eight were HCMV-seropositive, one seronegative. Study findings and constraints: Dominant NKG2C+ clonotypes were found to form roughly 1.0-7.0% of CD8+ T cells in 5 or 6 donors. In a few donors, dominant clonotypes made up 28.3-60.1% of CD3+CD56-NKG2C+ cells. There remained a lack of clarity about HCMV specificity of expanded NKG2C+ T cell clones.

This CDR3 spans 11 amino acids. From germline, CDR1 is MGHDK and CDR2 SYGVNS. One entry per CDR3 protein, without DNA, is what TCRdb gives after re-calling the 5' RACE reads. The sample includes roughly 420,000 distinct CDR3 sequences. Comment on this clonotype: Antigen specificity is unknown.

Sequencing used blood T cells: a sorted CD56 or NKG2C T cell subset, CD4+ or CD8+ T cells, or bulk PBMC T cells (not recorded which). V is TRBV25-1 and J is TRBJ2-1. The source is a woman aged 18 to 75 in good health. CDR3 residues: CASSGAYEQFF. The variable domain in full, with the rest retrieved from reference TRBV25-1 and TRBJ2-1, is EADIYQTPRYLVIGTGKKITLECSQTMGHDKMYWYQQDPGMELHLIHYSYGVNSTEKGDLSSESTVSRIRTEHFPLTLESARPSHTSQYLCASSGAYEQFFGPGTRLTVL.